The TCR beta chain under discussion was sequenced for a study of early T cells in non-severe SARS-CoV-2 infection. TCRdb ran MiXCR on the 5' RACE reads and lists one entry per CDR3 protein. The repertoire holds about 53,000 distinct CDR3 sequences, around 12% seen once, with around 2.6% in the top ten. The TCR comes from an adult who was a healthcare worker with PCR-confirmed SARS-CoV-2 infection or an uninfected control (not recorded which). Specimen: whole blood, collected at baseline.

The CDR3, as DNA: TGTGCCAGCAGCCGGAGCTACACCGGGGAGCTGTTTTTT. Amino acids: CASSRSYTGELFF. The chain joins TRBV11-3 to TRBJ2-2; D unresolved. V was clipped by 5 bases and J by 3 bases, with 7 bases between them. Germline values: CDR1 SGHNT, CDR2 YENEEA. There are 13 residues in the CDR3.